This T cell receptor beta chain was obtained from a study of OX40 agonist ivuxolimab in advanced cancers. The overall study: Hepatocellular carcinoma, melanoma, renal cell or head and neck cancer affected the dose-escalation patients. Of the participants, approximately 44% had some prior anti-PD-1, anti-PD-L1 or anti-CTLA-4 therapy, which was allowed.

CDR1 MGHRA and CDR2 YSYEKL come from the germline V gene. Trimming at V came to 3 bases and at J to 1 base, leaving 4 bases not matched to a gene. CDR3 length: 16 amino acids. Assay: immunoSEQ multiplex PCR; the TCRdb copy retains only in-frame clones and omits some. This table has about 70,000 clones, roughly nine tenths appearing once. As for this clone: The antigen is unknown.

Enrollment shut out patients with autoimmune disease history or systemic immunosuppression. Broader study findings: Certain nonresponders additionally had low normalized T-cell clonal expansion.

This TCR derives from an adult with an advanced solid tumor such as melanoma, head and neck, liver or kidney cancer. The chain uses TRBV4-1 and TRBJ2-3, with 10 bases identical to TRBD2. The sequencing used CD4+ or CD8+ T cells sorted from blood, collected in a trial of the OX40 agonist ivuxolimab. The CDR3 DNA reads as TGCGCCAGCAGCCACCCTAGCGGGGGAGGCACAGATACGCAGTATTTT. Translation gives CASSHPSGGGTDTQYF.